This T cell receptor (beta chain) stems from a study of shared clonotypes between healthy human individuals (TCRdb year 2020). Context from the whole study: The cohort included a few men and two women between 18 and 49 years of age. For each donor, three plates each were used for CD4 naive and CD4 memory, two plates were used for CD8 naive, and one plate was used for CD8 memory. The study deeply sequenced blood TCR repertoires of five healthy adults to estimate repertoire size and the extent of clonotype sharing between individuals. Libraries were prepared and TCR repertoires were sequenced by different laboratories using diverse techniques, in order to increase sequencing depth and limit assay-specific biases. Leukapheresis yielded between about 0.94 and 8.9 billion PBMCs per donor.

This clone was observed a few times. Its recognized antigen is unknown. Base qualities are not at hand, and no much larger clone is one base apart. Using the deep immunoSEQ assay, TCR CDR3 regions were amplified from genomic DNA by multiplex PCR. Genomic DNA extracted from each cell subset was distributed evenly over all wells of several immunoSEQ 96-well plates, and each plate served as one replicate. For sorted subsets, around 200 ng genomic DNA, equal to 30,000 to 35,000 T cell genomes, was loaded into each replicate PCR. Purified libraries were measured with a Qubit 3.0 fluorometer, size-checked on a Bioanalyzer 2100, and measured again with the KAPA Library Quantification kit. Every immunoSEQ 96-well plate was sequenced on a dedicated single-read 150-cycle Illumina NextSeq 550 flow cell. The study's own analysis went as follows. The immunoSEQ output contained only junctional sequences without quality scores, so filtering could not match that applied to full-length reads. Sequences were annotated with PyIR, a Python wrapper for IgBLAST v1.9, using IMGT germline references to assign V/J genes and CDR3. Any read was removed if the V/J assignment was weak (E-value above 1e-6), the CDR3 was missing, or the read contained stop codons, out-of-frame junctions, or ambiguous translated residues. V3J clonotypes were defined as sequences sharing the same inferred V gene, J gene, and CDR3 amino acid sequence. To compute the percentage overlap between repertoires, the number of shared unique clonotypes was divided by the size of the smaller repertoire. Repertoire richness was assessed with RTK rarefaction, the Chao1 estimator, and Recon v2.1 estimates of unobserved clonotypes. OLGA was used to compute generation probabilities for all TCRbeta clonotypes that the gDNA method yielded from a handful of donors. As stored in TCRdb, this immuneACCESS dataset retains in-frame rearrangements with V and J assigned. A fraction of the clones does not appear; measured against another copy, unresolved V genes explain less than half of the discrepancy, and the remainder lacks a known reason. That table is the source of V, J and clone size, and D and trimming were worked out from the DNA. This sample comprises about 1.1 million clones, more than 75% of them detected only once. The top ten constitute roughly 0.57% of the sample.

The full study reports these points: Rarefaction of sorted-subset datasets indicated incomplete sequencing despite the large sequencing depth. Sampling was limited to blood, and TCR repertoires in tissue likely differ from TCR repertoires in blood. Higher generation probabilities were observed for clonotypes shared by all four sorted-subset donors than for non-shared clonotypes. Pairwise subsampling indicated that sequencing depth was expected to affect the degree of clonotype sharing among donors. Because the study included only a small number of donors, the genetic and exposure-history diversity represented was limited. Naive subsets generally had larger estimated clonotype richness than memory subsets did. Sharing across a handful of donors was observed for approximately 5% of naive CD4, 3.5% of naive CD8, around 2.5% of memory CD4, and roughly 0.43% of memory CD8 clonotypes.

Donors were healthy HIV-negative adults with no recently reported acute infections or vaccinations. All donors were Caucasian adults living in Nashville, Tennessee, USA. CD4+ T cells were enriched by magnetic negative selection, after which naive cells were positively selected on CD45RA and the negative fraction was taken as the memory subset. Blood was obtained by leukapheresis, after which PBMCs were separated by Ficoll-Histopaque density gradient centrifugation and cryopreserved in liquid nitrogen vapor phase. Analytical flow cytometry was used to check the purity and quantity of every magnetically sorted T cell population. Each sorted fraction had its genomic DNA isolated and then quantified by UV absorbance on a Nanodrop 2000c. The germline V gene specifies SGHRS as CDR1 and YFSETQ as CDR2. The V end loses 0 bases and the J end loses 8 bases, and a stretch of 11 bases separates them. Its CDR3 holds 13 amino acids, cysteine through phenylalanine. The read is trimmed to its CDR3 DNA, 39 bases read in frame from base 1.

This chain joins TRBV5-1 to TRBJ1-1, with TRBD1 as a weak D call on 6 bases. The TCR sequence derives from a man younger than 35 in good health. Some clones in this sample may be carry-over from other donors' samples. Sequenced input: memory CD4+ T cells from PBMCs. In light of the paper, this sample's cell subset or site label describes: CD45RA-negative fraction. CDR3 protein: CASSLATGGEAFF. The sequenced DNA is TGCGCCAGCAGCTTGGCGACAGGTGGAGAAGCTTTCTTT. Reference TRBV5-1 and TRBJ1-1 genes cover what lies past the CDR3, so the full variable domain is KAGVTQTPRYLIKTRGQQVTLSCSPISGHRSVSWYQQTPGQGLQFLFEYFSETQRNKGNFPGRFSGRQFSNSRSEMNVSTLELGDSALYLCASSLATGGEAFFGQGTRLTVV.